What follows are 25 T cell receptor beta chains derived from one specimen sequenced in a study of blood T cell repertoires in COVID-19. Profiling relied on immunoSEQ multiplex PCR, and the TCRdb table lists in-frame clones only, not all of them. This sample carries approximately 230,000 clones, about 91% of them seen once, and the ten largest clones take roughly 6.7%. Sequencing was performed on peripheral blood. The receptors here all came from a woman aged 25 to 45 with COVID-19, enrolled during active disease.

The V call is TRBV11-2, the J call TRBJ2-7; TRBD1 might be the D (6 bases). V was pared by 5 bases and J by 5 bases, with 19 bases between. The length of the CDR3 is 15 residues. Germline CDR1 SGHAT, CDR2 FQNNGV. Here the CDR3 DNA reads TGTGCCAGCAGCCCTACCGCGTTCAGGGGTAACGAGCAGTACTTC. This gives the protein CASSPTAFRGNEQYF.

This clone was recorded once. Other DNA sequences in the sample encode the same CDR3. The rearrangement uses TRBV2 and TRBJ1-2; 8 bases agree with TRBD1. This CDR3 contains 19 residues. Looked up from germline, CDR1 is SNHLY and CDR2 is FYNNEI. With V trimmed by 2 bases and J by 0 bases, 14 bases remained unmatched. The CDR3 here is CASSETGTGPKLANYGYTF. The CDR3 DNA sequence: TGTGCCAGCAGTGAAACCGGGACAGGTCCCAAGTTAGCTAACTATGGCTACACCTTC.

In DNA, the CDR3 is TGCGCCAGCAGCCCGGGGGGTCGTCAGGGGTACACAGATACGCAGTATTTT. Translation: CASSPGGRQGYTDTQYF. This chain connects TRBV5-1 to TRBJ2-3; tentatively, D is TRBD2 (7 bases). Trimming removed 4 bases at V and 2 bases at J, with 20 bases between. Germline V gene sequence: CDR1 SGHRS, CDR2 YFSETQ. The CDR3 contains 17 residues. The full variable domain, its missing parts supplied by reference TRBV5-1 and TRBJ2-3, is KAGVTQTPRYLIKTRGQQVTLSCSPISGHRSVSWYQQTPGQGLQFLFEYFSETQRNKGNFPGRFSGRQFSNSRSEMNVSTLELGDSALYLCASSPGGRQGYTDTQYFGPGTRLTVL.

This CDR3 reads CASSVLDPGGQGYNEQFF. CDR3 DNA sequence: TGCGCCAGCAGTGTTCTCGACCCTGGGGGACAGGGCTACAATGAGCAGTTCTTC. The chain joins TRBV10-1 to TRBJ2-1; 9 bases align to TRBD1. Germline CDR1 reads WNHNN; CDR2 reads SYGVQD (reference sequence). The V segment lost 4 bases and the J segment 3 bases; nucleotides outside the gene matches: 13. This CDR3 spans 18 amino acids.

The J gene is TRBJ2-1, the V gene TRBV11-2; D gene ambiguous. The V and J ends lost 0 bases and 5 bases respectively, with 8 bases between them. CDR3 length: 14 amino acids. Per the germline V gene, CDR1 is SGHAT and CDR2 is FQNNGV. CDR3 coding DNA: TGTGCCAGCAGCTTAGACCGTTACAACAATGAGCAGTTCTTC. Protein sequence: CASSLDRYNNEQFF.

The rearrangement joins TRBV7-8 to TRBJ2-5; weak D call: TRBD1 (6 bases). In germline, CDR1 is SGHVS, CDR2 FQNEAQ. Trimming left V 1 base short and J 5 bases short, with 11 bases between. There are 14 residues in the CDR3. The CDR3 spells CASSLGWQGETQYF. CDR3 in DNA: TGTGCCAGCAGCTTAGGGTGGCAGGGGGAGACCCAGTACTTC.

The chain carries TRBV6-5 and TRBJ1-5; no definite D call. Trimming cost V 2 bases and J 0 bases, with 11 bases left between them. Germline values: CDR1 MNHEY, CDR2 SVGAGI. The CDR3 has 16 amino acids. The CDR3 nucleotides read TGTGCCAGCAGTTACAGAGGGAGTTCTAGCAATCAGCCCCAGCATTTT. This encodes CASSYRGSSSNQPQHF.

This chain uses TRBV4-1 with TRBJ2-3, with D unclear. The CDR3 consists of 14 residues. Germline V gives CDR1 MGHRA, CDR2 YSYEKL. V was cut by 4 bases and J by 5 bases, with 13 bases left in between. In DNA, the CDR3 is TGCGCCAGCAGCCGAGAAACTTCGAGAGATACGCAGTATTTT. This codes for CASSRETSRDTQYF.

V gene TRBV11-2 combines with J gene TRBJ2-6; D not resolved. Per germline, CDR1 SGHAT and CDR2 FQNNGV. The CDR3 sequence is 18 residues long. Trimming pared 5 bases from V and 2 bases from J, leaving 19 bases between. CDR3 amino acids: CASSLHSPTQTGANVLTF. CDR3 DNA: TGTGCCAGCAGCCTTCATTCTCCCACACAGACTGGGGCCAACGTCCTGACTTTC.

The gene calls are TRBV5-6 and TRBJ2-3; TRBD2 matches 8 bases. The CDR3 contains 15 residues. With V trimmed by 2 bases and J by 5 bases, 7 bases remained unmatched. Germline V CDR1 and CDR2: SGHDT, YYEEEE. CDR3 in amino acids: CASSFGLAIGDTQYF. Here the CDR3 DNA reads TGTGCCAGCAGCTTCGGACTAGCTATTGGAGATACGCAGTATTTT.

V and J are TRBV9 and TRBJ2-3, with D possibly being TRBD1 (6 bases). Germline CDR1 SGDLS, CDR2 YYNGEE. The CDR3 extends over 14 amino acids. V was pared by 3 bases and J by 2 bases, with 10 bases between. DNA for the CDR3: TGTGCCAGCAGCGGCACAGGGTCCACAGATACGCAGTATTTT. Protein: CASSGTGSTDTQYF.

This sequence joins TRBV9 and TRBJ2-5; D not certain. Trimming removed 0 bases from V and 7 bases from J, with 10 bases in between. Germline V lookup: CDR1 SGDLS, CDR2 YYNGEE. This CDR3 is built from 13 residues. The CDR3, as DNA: TGTGCCAGCAGCGTAGAACATAGAGGGACCCAGTACTTC. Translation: CASSVEHRGTQYF.

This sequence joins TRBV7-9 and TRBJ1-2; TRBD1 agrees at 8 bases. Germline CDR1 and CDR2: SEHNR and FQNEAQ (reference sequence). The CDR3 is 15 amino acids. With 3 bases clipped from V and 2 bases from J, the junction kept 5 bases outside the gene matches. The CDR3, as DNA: TGTGCCAGCAGCTTGCAGGGGGCATTAAACTATGGCTACACCTTC. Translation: CASSLQGALNYGYTF.

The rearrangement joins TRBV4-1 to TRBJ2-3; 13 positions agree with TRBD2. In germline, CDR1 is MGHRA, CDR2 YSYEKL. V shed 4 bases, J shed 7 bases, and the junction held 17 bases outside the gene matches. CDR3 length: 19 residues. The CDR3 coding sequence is TGCGCCAGCAGCCTCCCAATAGGGACTAGCGGGGCGGGAACATATACGCAGTATTTT. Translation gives CASSLPIGTSGAGTYTQYF.

CDR3 protein: CASSPFQGLDEQYF. Written as DNA, the CDR3 is TGTGCCAGCTCACCATTCCAGGGATTGGACGAGCAGTACTTC. This chain uses TRBV18 with TRBJ2-7; D possibly corresponds to TRBD1 (5 bases). This CDR3 contains 14 residues. Germline CDR1 is KGHSH and CDR2 is LQKENI. Trimming took off 2 bases at V and 5 bases at J, with 13 bases between the two ends.

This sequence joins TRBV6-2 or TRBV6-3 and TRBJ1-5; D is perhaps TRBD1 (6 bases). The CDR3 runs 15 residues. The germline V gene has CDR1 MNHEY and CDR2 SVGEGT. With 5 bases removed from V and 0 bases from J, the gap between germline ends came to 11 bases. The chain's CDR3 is CASSRQGNSNQPQHF. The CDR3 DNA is TGTGCCAGCAGTCGGCAGGGGAATAGCAATCAGCCCCAGCATTTT.

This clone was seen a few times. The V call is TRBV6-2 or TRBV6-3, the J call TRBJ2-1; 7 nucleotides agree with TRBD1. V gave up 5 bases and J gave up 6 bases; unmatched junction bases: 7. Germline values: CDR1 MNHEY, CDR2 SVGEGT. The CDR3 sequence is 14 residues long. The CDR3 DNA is TGTGCCAGCAGTGGGGACAGAAGGCCCAATGAGCAGTTCTTC. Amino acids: CASSGDRRPNEQFF.

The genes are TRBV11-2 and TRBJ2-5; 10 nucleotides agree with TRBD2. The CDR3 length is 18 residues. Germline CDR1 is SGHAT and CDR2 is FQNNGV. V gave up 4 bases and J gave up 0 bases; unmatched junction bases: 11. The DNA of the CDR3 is TGTGCCAGCAGCTCCCGCGGTAGCGGGGGGCCTTACCAAGAGACCCAGTACTTC. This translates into CASSSRGSGGPYQETQYF.

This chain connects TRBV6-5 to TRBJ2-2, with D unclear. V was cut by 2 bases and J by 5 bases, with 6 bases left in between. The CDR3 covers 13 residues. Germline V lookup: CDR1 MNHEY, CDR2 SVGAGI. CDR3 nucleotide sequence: TGTGCCAGCAGTTACCAGCGTACCGGGGAGCTGTTTTTT. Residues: CASSYQRTGELFF.

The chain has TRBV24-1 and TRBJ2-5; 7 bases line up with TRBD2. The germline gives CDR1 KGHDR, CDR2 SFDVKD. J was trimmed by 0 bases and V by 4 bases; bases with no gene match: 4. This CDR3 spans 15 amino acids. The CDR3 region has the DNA TGTGCCACCAGTGAGCTCACTAGCGACCAAGAGACCCAGTACTTC. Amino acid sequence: CATSELTSDQETQYF.

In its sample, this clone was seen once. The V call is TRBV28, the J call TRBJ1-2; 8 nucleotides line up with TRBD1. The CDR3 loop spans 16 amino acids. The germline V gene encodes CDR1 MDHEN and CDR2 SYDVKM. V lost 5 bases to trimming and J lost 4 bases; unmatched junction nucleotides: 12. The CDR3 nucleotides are TGTGCCAGCAGTGACCAGAGGACAGGGAGGGGCTATGGCTACACCTTC. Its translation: CASSDQRTGRGYGYTF.

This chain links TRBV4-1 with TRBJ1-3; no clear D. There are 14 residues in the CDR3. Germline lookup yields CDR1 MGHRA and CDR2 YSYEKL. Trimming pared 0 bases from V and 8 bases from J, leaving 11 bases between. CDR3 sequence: CASSQELRWDTIYF. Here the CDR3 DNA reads TGCGCCAGCAGCCAAGAACTAAGGTGGGACACCATATATTTT.

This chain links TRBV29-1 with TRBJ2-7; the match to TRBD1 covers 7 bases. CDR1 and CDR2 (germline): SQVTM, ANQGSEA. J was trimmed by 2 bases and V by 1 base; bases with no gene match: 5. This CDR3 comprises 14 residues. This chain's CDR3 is CSVEGRTGPYEQYF. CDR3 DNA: TGCAGCGTTGAAGGGCGGACAGGTCCCTACGAGCAGTACTTC.

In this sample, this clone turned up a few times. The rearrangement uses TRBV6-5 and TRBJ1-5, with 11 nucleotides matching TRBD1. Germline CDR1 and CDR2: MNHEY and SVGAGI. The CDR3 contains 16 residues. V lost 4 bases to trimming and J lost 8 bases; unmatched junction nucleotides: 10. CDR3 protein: CASSSRGQGGFEPQHF. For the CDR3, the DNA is TGTGCCAGCAGTTCGCGGGGACAGGGGGGGTTTGAGCCCCAGCATTTT.

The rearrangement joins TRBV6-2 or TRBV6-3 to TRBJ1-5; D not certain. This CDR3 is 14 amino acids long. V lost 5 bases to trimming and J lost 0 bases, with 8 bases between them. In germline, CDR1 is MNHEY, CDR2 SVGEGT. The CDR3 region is CASSPDYSNQPQHF. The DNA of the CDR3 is TGTGCCAGCAGTCCGGACTATAGCAATCAGCCCCAGCATTTT.